What follows are 26 T cell receptor beta chains derived from one specimen sequenced in a study of chemoradiotherapy in HPV16-positive cancers. The repertoire was sequenced with immunoSEQ multiplex PCR; TCRdb's copy has only in-frame clones and lacks some. The sample yields tens of thousands of clones, over 85% seen once. The source was blood, collected from a patient who underwent chemoradiotherapy. These receptors came from a human donor with HPV-associated anogenital cancer.

The rearrangement joins TRBV18 to TRBJ2-5, with D possibly matching TRBD1 (6 bases). CDR3 length: 14 amino acids. Germline V gene lookup returns CDR1 KGHSH and CDR2 LQKENI. Trimming took off 2 bases at V and 5 bases at J, with 12 bases between the two ends. The CDR3 is CASSPSGQGETQYF. The CDR3 DNA follows: TGTGCCAGCTCACCATCGGGCCAGGGGGAGACCCAGTACTTC.

The chain carries TRBV28 and TRBJ1-5, with D tentatively TRBD1 (6 bases). The CDR3 runs 15 residues. Between the trimmed V and J ends, which lost 3 bases and 6 bases, there was a span of 15 bases. Germline loops: CDR1 MDHEN, CDR2 SYDVKM. CDR3 in amino acids: CASSFMGARGQPQHF. In DNA form, the CDR3 reads TGTGCCAGCAGTTTTATGGGGGCGCGGGGTCAGCCCCAGCATTTT. Together with reference TRBV28 and TRBJ1-5, the CDR3 gives the full variable domain: DVKVTQSSRYLVKRTGEKVFLECVQDMDHENMFWYRQDPGLGLRLIYFSYDVKMKEKGDIPEGYSVSREKKERFSLILESASTNQTSMYLCASSFMGARGQPQHFGDGTRLSIL.

The gene calls are TRBV19 and TRBJ1-3; D possibly corresponds to TRBD1 (5 bases). This CDR3 region has 13 residues. Germline CDR1 LNHDA, CDR2 SQIVND (reference sequence). V was shortened by 6 bases and J by 7 bases, with 13 bases between the two germline ends. The CDR3 protein is CASSHLPGNTIYF. CDR3 nucleotide sequence: TGTGCCAGTAGCCACTTACCAGGGAACACCATATATTTT.

The chain joins TRBV15 to TRBJ2-7; unclear D gene. The ends were cut back, 0 bases at V and 1 base at J, with 13 bases in the middle. There are 16 residues in the CDR3. Per germline, CDR1 LNHNV and CDR2 YYDKDF (reference sequence). CDR3 in amino acids: CATSRDAAALSYEQYF. In DNA, the CDR3 is TGTGCCACCAGCAGAGACGCAGCAGCCCTGTCCTACGAGCAGTACTTC.

Concerning this clone: This sample also contains other DNA sequences that code for the same CDR3. This chain joins TRBV28 and TRBJ2-4, with 9 bases that match TRBD2. With 5 bases clipped from V and 0 bases from J, the junction kept 5 bases outside the gene matches. The CDR3 loop spans 16 amino acids. CDR1 and CDR2 (germline): MDHEN, SYDVKM. CDR3 sequence reads: CASSPLLAGAKNIQYF. CDR3 DNA: TGTGCCAGCAGTCCCCTACTAGCGGGAGCCAAAAACATTCAGTACTTC.

The chain employs TRBV27 and TRBJ2-7; 7 positions match TRBD2. Germline CDR1 is MNHEY and CDR2 is SMNVEV (reference sequence). This CDR3 has 14 amino acids. V lost 6 bases, J lost 1 base, and 6 bases stayed unmatched. CDR3 in amino acids: CASSPRLASYEQYF. The DNA of the CDR3 is TGTGCCAGCAGCCCCCGACTAGCTTCCTACGAGCAGTACTTC.

The rearrangement joins TRBV4-1 to TRBJ2-1; 9 nucleotides align to TRBD2. With V trimmed by 0 bases and J by 5 bases, 14 bases remained unmatched. Germline loops: CDR1 MGHRA, CDR2 YSYEKL. The CDR3 runs to 19 residues. CDR3 DNA sequence: TGCGCCAGCAGCCAAGAACGACTGAGCAGCGGGAGGTCACACAATGAGCAGTTCTTC. It encodes CASSQERLSSGRSHNEQFF.

The J gene is TRBJ1-5, the V gene TRBV7-9; D might be TRBD1 (6 bases). CDR1 is SEHNR, CDR2 FQNEAQ, per germline (reference sequence). The CDR3 covers 13 residues. Trimming stripped 4 bases from V and 5 bases from J, with 9 bases between. CDR3 DNA: TGTGCCAGCAGCTGGACAGAGGATCAGCCCCAGCATTTT. Translated: CASSWTEDQPQHF.

The chain uses TRBV10-2 and TRBJ1-2, with 9 bases fitting TRBD1. The trim removed 2 bases at V and 6 bases at J, leaving 4 bases unmatched. The CDR3 is made up of 14 amino acids. Germline V lookup: CDR1 WSHSY, CDR2 SAAADI. The CDR3 coding sequence is TGCGCCAGCAGTGAGAACAGGGGGCGGGATGGCTACACCTTC. This sequence encodes CASSENRGRDGYTF.

In its sample, this clone was seen once. The CDR3 DNA sequence: TGTGCCAGTAGTATAATGGATAGCGGAGCCTACGAGCAGTACTTC. Encoded protein: CASSIMDSGAYEQYF. The chain is built from TRBV19 and TRBJ2-7; a possible D gene is TRBD2 (6 bases). Germline loops: CDR1 LNHDA, CDR2 SQIVND (reference sequence). The V gene lost 2 bases and the J gene lost 2 bases, with 13 bases spanning the gap. The CDR3 extends over 15 amino acids.

This chain links TRBV4-1 with TRBJ1-1, with 7 bases identical to TRBD1. From germline, CDR1 is MGHRA and CDR2 YSYEKL. The junction had 2 bases not matched to a gene; V was cut back by 7 bases and J by 3 bases. The CDR3 consists of 12 residues. The chain's CDR3 is CASTGQDTEAFF. The CDR3 nucleotides are TGCGCCAGCACAGGACAGGACACTGAAGCTTTCTTT.

The CDR3 loop is CASSQEWGTQYF. The CDR3 DNA is TGTGCCAGCAGCCAAGAGTGGGGTACGCAGTATTTT. The genes are TRBV5-4 and TRBJ2-3; no clear D gene. The ends were cut back, 4 bases at V and 8 bases at J, with 11 bases in the middle. Germline V lookup: CDR1 SGHNT, CDR2 YYREEE (reference sequence). There are 12 residues in the CDR3.

J is TRBJ2-1 and V is TRBV7-2, with 13 bases fitting TRBD2. V gave up 3 bases and J gave up 0 bases; unmatched junction bases: 8. CDR1 is SGHTA and CDR2 is FQGNSA in the germline V gene. This CDR3 region has 19 residues. CDR3 protein: CASSFPTSGGPSSYNEQFF. Written as DNA, the CDR3 is TGTGCCAGCAGCTTCCCGACTAGCGGGGGGCCCAGCTCCTACAATGAGCAGTTCTTC.

The chain is built from TRBV2 and TRBJ2-6; D is ambiguous. V lost 1 base and J 5 bases, leaving 12 bases between the germline ends. This CDR3 region has 16 residues. Germline CDR1 reads SNHLY; CDR2 reads FYNNEI. The DNA of the CDR3 is TGTGCCAGCAGTGAAGTATCACCATCCTGGGCCAACGTCCTGACTTTC. Protein: CASSEVSPSWANVLTF.

The V and J genes are TRBV7-3 and TRBJ2-1; the match to TRBD2 covers 12 bases. Germline V gives CDR1 SGHTA, CDR2 FQGTGA. The ends lost 3 bases at V and 8 bases at J; junction bases unmatched: 8. This CDR3 is built from 16 residues. In nucleotides, the CDR3 is TGTGCCAGCAGCTTTGGATCTAGCGGGGGGGGATATGAGCAGTTCTTC. The encoded protein is CASSFGSSGGGYEQFF.

The chain is built from TRBV27 and TRBJ1-4, with D possibly TRBD1 on 6 matching bases. This CDR3 has 18 residues. Trimming shortened V by 8 bases and J by 4 bases, and 26 bases separated the two germline ends. Germline lookup yields CDR1 MNHEY and CDR2 SMNVEV (reference sequence). Here the CDR3 DNA reads TGTGCCAGCCGATTAACCTCCGGAATCAGGGGAGATAATGAAAAACTGTTTTTT. The encoded protein is CASRLTSGIRGDNEKLFF.

The V call is TRBV19, the J call TRBJ1-6, with 7 bases fitting TRBD1. This CDR3 has 15 amino acids. After removal of 3 bases from V and 9 bases from J, the junction contained 8 bases not matched to a gene. CDR1 is LNHDA and CDR2 is SQIVND in the germline V gene (reference sequence). The CDR3 DNA reads as TGTGCCAGTAGTATGTACAGGGGCGGGGGTTCACCCCTCCACTTT. It specifies CASSMYRGGGSPLHF.

The chain carries TRBV4-3 and TRBJ2-7; no firm D call. The CDR3 spans 13 residues. V lost 1 base and J 3 bases, leaving 7 bases between the germline ends. CDR1 LGHNA and CDR2 YSLEER come from the germline V gene. The CDR3 region is CASSQVAYYEQYF. The CDR3 bases are TGCGCCAGCAGCCAAGTAGCATACTACGAGCAGTACTTC.

This chain links TRBV7-9 with TRBJ2-3; D is possibly TRBD1 (6 bases). Trimming removed 4 bases from V and 8 bases from J, with 22 bases in between. Looked up from germline, CDR1 is SEHNR and CDR2 is FQNEAQ (reference sequence). This CDR3 region has 16 residues. Written as DNA, the CDR3 is TGTGCCAGCAGCTCAGGACTGCTCCGGGACACGGGTACGCAGTATTTT. Protein: CASSSGLLRDTGTQYF.

A single count supports this clone. The chain links TRBV2 to TRBJ1-1; D call uncertain. Germline V CDR1 and CDR2: SNHLY, FYNNEI. CDR3 length equals 11 residues. V was pared by 8 bases and J by 5 bases, with 9 bases between. The CDR3: CASLRETEAFF. For the CDR3, the DNA is TGTGCCAGCTTGCGGGAGACTGAAGCTTTCTTT.

The rearrangement joins TRBV18 to TRBJ2-1; 10 bases match TRBD2. This CDR3 spans 15 amino acids. With V trimmed by 2 bases and J by 8 bases, 6 bases remained unmatched. Germline CDR1 reads KGHSH; CDR2 reads LQKENI. The CDR3 sequence is CASSPGSGRADEQFF. CDR3 bases: TGTGCCAGCTCACCAGGGAGCGGGAGGGCCGATGAGCAGTTCTTC.

V usage is TRBV7-2 and J usage is TRBJ1-5; D is uncertain. Germline V CDR1 and CDR2: SGHTA, FQGNSA. The CDR3 contains 18 residues. The V gene lost 5 bases and the J gene lost 4 bases, with 24 bases spanning the gap. CDR3 coding DNA: TGTGCCAGCAGCCCAAATCCATTAAGAACTCCGCAGAATCAGCCCCAGCATTTT. It translates to CASSPNPLRTPQNQPQHF.

The rearrangement links TRBV6-5 to TRBJ1-5; D is ambiguous. Deletions cut 0 bases from V and 7 bases from J, with 7 bases between. Germline loops: CDR1 MNHEY, CDR2 SVGAGI. The CDR3 totals 13 residues. DNA for the CDR3: TGTGCCAGCAGTTACTCCCAGAGGCAGCCCCAGCATTTT. This gives the protein CASSYSQRQPQHF.

The rearrangement uses TRBV13 and TRBJ2-5; 7 bases line up with TRBD2. After removal of 1 base from V and 5 bases from J, the junction contained 4 bases not matched to a gene. Germline V CDR1 and CDR2: PRHDT, FYEKMQ (reference sequence). The CDR3 is 14 residues long. In DNA, the CDR3 is TGTGCCAGCAGCTTAGTTGGGGGAGGGGAGACCCAGTACTTC. Translated: CASSLVGGGETQYF. Full variable domain (missing parts from reference TRBV13 and TRBJ2-5): AAGVIQSPRHLIKEKRETATLKCYPIPRHDTVYWYQQGPGQDPQFLISFYEKMQSDKGSIPDRFSAQQFSDYHSELNMSSLELGDSALYFCASSLVGGGETQYFGPGTRLLVL.

A remark on this clone: Given the absence of the conserved phenylalanine or tryptophan at the CDR3 end, a read error is likely. The V gene is TRBV7-9, the J gene TRBJ1-5, with D possibly being TRBD1 (5 bases). In germline, CDR1 is SEHNR, CDR2 FQNEAQ (reference sequence). V was pared by 1 base and J by 2 bases, with 9 bases between. CDR3 length equals 15 residues. DNA for the CDR3: TGTGCCAGCAGCTTAGAGGGGTCAGGCAATCAGCCCCAGCATTCT. Encoded protein: CASSLEGSGNQPQHS.

This chain uses TRBV4-3 with TRBJ2-3, with TRBD2 matching 10 bases. Germline V gene lookup returns CDR1 LGHNA and CDR2 YSLEER. The V and J ends lost 0 bases and 4 bases, in that order; junction bases with no gene match: 4. The length of the CDR3 is 16 residues. CDR3 region: CASSQDSGGRADTQYF. The CDR3 nucleotides read TGCGCCAGCAGCCAAGATAGCGGGGGGCGGGCAGATACGCAGTATTTT.